One and the same sample provided the 29 T cell receptor beta chains below, sequenced in a study of T cell responses to AZD1222 COVID-19 vaccine. Sequenced by immunoSEQ multiplex PCR; TCRdb stores in-frame clones only, minus some. The sample lists tens of thousands of clones, around 86% occurring once. The sequenced sample was peripheral blood, obtained on day 0 of AZD1222 vaccination. The receptors stem from an adult in good health.

The chain combines TRBV5-1 with TRBJ2-5; the D gene could be TRBD1 or TRBD2 (5 bases each). This CDR3 is 17 amino acids long. Germline loops: CDR1 SGHRS, CDR2 YFSETQ. V lost 1 base and J 4 bases, leaving 20 bases between the germline ends. CDR3 in amino acids: CASSLRQGRTRGETQYF. The CDR3 nucleotides are TGCGCCAGCAGCTTGAGGCAGGGTAGGACGAGGGGAGAGACCCAGTACTTC.

The CDR3 nucleotides are TGTGCCAGCAGCGGATCTTTTACAGGGGAAACTGAAGCTTTCTTT. Protein product: CASSGSFTGETEAFF. The chain combines TRBV11-2 with TRBJ1-1; 7 bases are a match to TRBD1. The V segment lost 5 bases and the J segment 5 bases; nucleotides outside the gene matches: 11. The V gene's germline CDR1 is SGHAT and CDR2 FQNNGV. This CDR3 has 15 amino acids.

The J gene is TRBJ2-3, the V gene TRBV5-4; 7 bases align to TRBD1. Germline CDR1 reads SGHNT; CDR2 reads YYREEE (reference sequence). The CDR3 spans 14 residues. V shed 3 bases and J 6 bases; nucleotides not matched to a gene: 7. CDR3 loop: CASSSDRRSDTQYF. As DNA, the CDR3 is TGTGCCAGCAGCTCGGACAGGAGGAGCGATACGCAGTATTTT.

V usage is TRBV11-2 and J usage is TRBJ2-7; D is ambiguous. This CDR3 has 11 amino acids. Germline lookup yields CDR1 SGHAT and CDR2 FQNNGV. V was trimmed by 3 bases and J by 6 bases, leaving 6 bases between them. The CDR3 sequence is CASSFGGEQYF. In DNA form, the CDR3 reads TGTGCCAGCAGCTTCGGTGGCGAGCAGTACTTC. The full variable domain, completed using reference TRBV11-2 and TRBJ2-7, is EAGVAQSPRYKIIEKRQSVAFWCNPISGHATLYWYQQILGQGPKLLIQFQNNGVVDDSQLPKDRFSAERLKGVDSTLKIQPAKLEDSAVYLCASSFGGEQYFGPGTRLTVT.

The V and J genes are TRBV28 and TRBJ1-3; 8 bases are shared with TRBD1. This CDR3 has 20 residues. V was clipped by 5 bases and J by 0 bases; unmatched bases: 18. CDR1 is MDHEN, CDR2 SYDVKM, per germline. The CDR3 reads CASSPQGAHIGGTSGNTIYF. As DNA, the CDR3 is TGTGCCAGCAGTCCGCAGGGGGCCCACATCGGGGGAACCTCTGGAAACACCATATATTTT.

The V gene is TRBV18, the J gene TRBJ2-7; 9 positions agree with TRBD1. The ends lost 2 bases at V and 6 bases at J; junction bases unmatched: 5. CDR1 is KGHSH, CDR2 LQKENI, per germline. The CDR3 runs to 14 residues. CDR3 sequence: CASSPSGTGREQYF. DNA for the CDR3: TGTGCCAGCTCACCATCCGGGACAGGGCGCGAGCAGTACTTC.

The V and J genes are TRBV6-1 and TRBJ2-3; weak D call: TRBD1 (6 bases). Trimming took 1 base from V and 1 from J, leaving 9 bases between them. Germline CDR1 is MNHNS and CDR2 is SASEGT. This CDR3 is built from 15 residues. The CDR3 sequence: CASSEEEGGTDTQYF. As DNA, the CDR3 is TGTGCCAGCAGTGAAGAAGAGGGGGGCACAGATACGCAGTATTTT.

The J gene is TRBJ2-5, the V gene TRBV12-3 or TRBV12-4; no firm D call. Trimming removed 6 bases at V and 2 bases at J, with 7 bases between. The CDR3 consists of 12 residues. CDR3 in DNA: TGTGCCAGCAGATGGGGTCAAGAGACCCAGTACTTC. It codes for CASRWGQETQYF.

In its sample, this clone was seen once. The chain couples TRBV15 to TRBJ2-2; possible D gene TRBD2, 5 bases. CDR3 length equals 15 residues. Deletions cut 0 bases from V and 3 bases from J, with 8 bases between. CDR1 is LNHNV, CDR2 YYDKDF, per germline (reference sequence). This CDR3 reads CATSRDLGDTGELFF. The CDR3 coding sequence is TGTGCCACCAGCAGAGATCTCGGGGACACCGGGGAGCTGTTTTTT.

The chain uses TRBV18 and TRBJ2-6; no definite D call. The length of the CDR3 is 16 residues. Trimming cost V 4 bases and J 0 bases, with 10 bases left between them. Germline values: CDR1 KGHSH, CDR2 LQKENI. The CDR3 loop reads CASSLPTVSGANVLTF. CDR3 coding DNA: TGTGCCAGCTCACTACCCACAGTCTCTGGGGCCAACGTCCTGACTTTC.

The CDR3 sequence: CASWQGTGELFF. CDR3 coding DNA: TGTGCCAGCTGGCAGGGGACCGGGGAGCTGTTTTTT. This chain joins TRBV25-1 and TRBJ2-2; tentatively, D is TRBD1 (6 bases). The germline gives CDR1 MGHDK, CDR2 SYGVNS. This CDR3 spans 12 amino acids. V shed 8 bases and J shed 5 bases, with 9 bases lying between them.

The V call is TRBV18, the J call TRBJ1-4; TRBD1 matches 9 bases. J lost 8 bases, V lost 4 bases, and 8 bases had no gene match. Germline V CDR1 and CDR2: KGHSH, LQKENI. CDR3 length: 15 amino acids. CDR3 region: CASSQTGTGNEKLFF. CDR3 in DNA: TGTGCCAGCTCACAAACCGGGACAGGGAACGAAAAACTGTTTTTT.

V usage is TRBV29-1 and J usage is TRBJ1-1, with TRBD1 matching over 7 bases. The length of the CDR3 is 14 residues. The germline CDR1 and CDR2 sequences are SQVTM and ANQGSEA. After removal of 6 bases from V and 0 bases from J, the junction contained 7 bases not matched to a gene. CDR3 sequence (DNA): TGCAGCGTGGGATCGACAGGGATGAACACTGAAGCTTTCTTT. This gives the protein CSVGSTGMNTEAFF.

This clone has only a few counts. The J gene is TRBJ2-3, the V gene TRBV6-4; 9 positions match TRBD2. The germline CDR1 and CDR2 sequences are MRHNA and SNTAGT. This CDR3 is 15 amino acids long. Trimming cost V 4 bases and J 1 base; bases outside gene matches: 3. The chain's CDR3 is CASSVLAGGTDTQYF. The CDR3, as DNA: TGTGCCAGCAGTGTGTTAGCGGGGGGCACAGATACGCAGTATTTT.

The CDR3 loop reads CAWSNDNEQFF. The DNA of the CDR3 is TGTGCCTGGAGTAACGACAATGAGCAGTTCTTC. This chain connects TRBV30 to TRBJ2-1; D is unresolved. Per the germline V gene, CDR1 is GTSNPN and CDR2 is SVGIG (reference sequence). The CDR3 runs 11 residues. V shed 2 bases and J shed 5 bases, with 4 bases lying between them.

V and J are TRBV5-4 and TRBJ1-2; the D gene is possibly TRBD1 (6 bases). Per the germline V gene, CDR1 is SGHNT and CDR2 is YYREEE (reference sequence). The CDR3 is 15 amino acids. The CDR3 region is CVTTAGTTTRDGYTF. CDR3 sequence (DNA): TGTGTCACGACGGCGGGGACAACCACCAGGGATGGCTACACCTTC.

The chain carries TRBV5-1 and TRBJ2-7, with 9 bases fitting TRBD2. From germline, CDR1 is SGHRS and CDR2 YFSETQ. Trimming cost V 0 bases and J 3 bases; bases outside gene matches: 4. The CDR3 has 15 residues. Here the CDR3 reads CASSLGLAAIYEQYF. CDR3 coding DNA: TGCGCCAGCAGCTTGGGACTAGCGGCGATCTACGAGCAGTACTTC.

This clone has only one observation. The chain joins TRBV4-1 to TRBJ2-1; 8 bases fit TRBD2. V was pared by 1 base and J by 3 bases, with 5 bases of the junction left unmatched. Germline loops: CDR1 MGHRA, CDR2 YSYEKL. The CDR3 has 16 amino acids. The chain's CDR3 is CASSQAPGLVYNEQFF. The CDR3 region has the DNA TGCGCCAGCAGCCAAGCCCCGGGACTAGTCTACAATGAGCAGTTCTTC.

The rearrangement links TRBV3-1 (or the pseudogene TRBV3-2) to TRBJ1-1; D is unclear. The CDR3 has 13 residues. The V and J ends lost 4 bases and 1 base respectively, with 7 bases between them. Germline CDR1 and CDR2: LGHDT and YNNKEL (reference sequence). CDR3 sequence: CASSPLWNTEAFF. The DNA for the CDR3 is TGTGCCAGCAGCCCCCTGTGGAACACTGAAGCTTTCTTT.

The chain has TRBV11-3 and TRBJ2-1; the D is unclear. The CDR3 sequence is 14 residues long. Germline V gene sequence: CDR1 SGHNT, CDR2 YENEEA. With 1 base removed from V and 5 bases from J, the gap between germline ends came to 9 bases. The CDR3 protein is CASSLGDLHNEQFF. CDR3 bases: TGTGCCAGCAGCTTAGGGGATTTACACAATGAGCAGTTCTTC.

The chain couples TRBV2 to TRBJ2-3; 14 positions agree with TRBD2. Germline values: CDR1 SNHLY, CDR2 FYNNEI. The CDR3 is 22 residues long. V gave up 5 bases and J gave up 4 bases; unmatched junction bases: 23. The CDR3 nucleotides are TGTGCCAGCAGTCCTCAACCCCAAAGACTAGCGGGGGGGCCGGTTCACCCAGATACGCAGTATTTT. It translates to CASSPQPQRLAGGPVHPDTQYF. The variable domain in full, with the rest retrieved from reference TRBV2 and TRBJ2-3, is EPEVTQTPSHQVTQMGQEVILRCVPISNHLYFYWYRQILGQKVEFLVSFYNNEISEKSEIFDDQFSVERPDGSNFTLKIRSTKLEDSAMYFCASSPQPQRLAGGPVHPDTQYFGPGTRLTVL.

The genes are TRBV19 and TRBJ1-5; TRBD1 matches at 7 bases. CDR1 is LNHDA and CDR2 is SQIVND in the germline V gene (reference sequence). Trimming removed 0 bases from V and 2 bases from J; junction bases left unmatched: 4. The CDR3 is 16 residues long. CDR3 coding DNA: TGTGCCAGTAGTATAGATCGACAGGGAGGCAATCAGCCCCAGCATTTT. Translating it yields CASSIDRQGGNQPQHF.

The rearrangement uses TRBV6-5 and TRBJ2-5; D perhaps matches TRBD2 (6 bases). The germline V gene encodes CDR1 MNHEY and CDR2 SVGAGI. The CDR3 consists of 15 residues. V was clipped by 0 bases and J by 5 bases, with 13 bases between them. The CDR3 here is CASSYSPSRGETQYF. CDR3 sequence (DNA): TGTGCCAGCAGTTACTCCCCCTCCCGGGGGGAGACCCAGTACTTC.

This sequence joins TRBV30 and TRBJ1-1, with D perhaps matching TRBD1 (6 bases). Per germline, CDR1 GTSNPN and CDR2 SVGIG (reference sequence). Trimming removed 0 bases at V and 6 bases at J, with 11 bases between. CDR3 length: 13 residues. As DNA, the CDR3 is TGTGCCTGGAGTGTAAACAGGGCATCTGAAGCTTTCTTT. This gives the protein CAWSVNRASEAFF.

This CDR3 reads CASSEPTGPREKLFF. CDR3 in DNA: TGTGCCAGCAGTGAGCCGACAGGGCCCCGAGAAAAACTGTTTTTT. V is TRBV6-1 and J is TRBJ1-4; 7 bases agree with TRBD1. CDR1 MNHNS and CDR2 SASEGT come from the germline V gene. The length of the CDR3 is 15 residues. V was clipped by 3 bases and J by 8 bases; unmatched bases: 9.

The chain links TRBV9 to TRBJ2-3; 7 nucleotides line up with TRBD1. V was clipped by 3 bases and J by 1 base; unmatched bases: 5. Germline V gives CDR1 SGDLS, CDR2 YYNGEE. The length of the CDR3 is 15 residues. The CDR3 here is CASSGQGAGTDTQYF. The CDR3 bases are TGTGCCAGCAGCGGACAGGGTGCAGGCACAGATACGCAGTATTTT. Variable domain in full (rest from reference TRBV9 and TRBJ2-3): DSGVTQTPKHLITATGQRVTLRCSPRSGDLSVYWYQQSLDQGLQFLIQYYNGEERAKGNILERFSAQQFPDLHSELNLSSLELGDSALYFCASSGQGAGTDTQYFGPGTRLTVL.

The chain links TRBV9 to TRBJ2-2; D uncertain. The V gene's germline CDR1 is SGDLS and CDR2 YYNGEE. Deletions cut 0 bases from V and 1 base from J, with 10 bases between. This CDR3 is 16 amino acids long. The CDR3 DNA sequence: TGTGCCAGCAGCGTAGGGGCCTTAGGGAACACCGGGGAGCTGTTTTTT. This gives the protein CASSVGALGNTGELFF.

This clone was seen a handful of times. J is TRBJ2-2 and V is TRBV19; no reliable D call. With 5 bases removed from V and 6 bases from J, the gap between germline ends came to 7 bases. Germline lookup yields CDR1 LNHDA and CDR2 SQIVND (reference sequence). This CDR3 has 12 residues. The chain's CDR3 is CASSQGPGELFF. Written as DNA, the CDR3 is TGTGCCAGTAGTCAAGGCCCCGGGGAGCTGTTTTTT. Full variable domain (remainder filled in from reference TRBV19 and TRBJ2-2): DGGITQSPKYLFRKEGQNVTLSCEQNLNHDAMYWYRQDPGQGLRLIYYSQIVNDFQKGDIAEGYSVSREKKESFPLTVTSAQKNPTAFYLCASSQGPGELFFGEGSRLTVL.

V usage is TRBV11-1 and J usage is TRBJ2-5; D is undetermined. Germline V gene lookup returns CDR1 SGHAT and CDR2 FQDESV (reference sequence). V was clipped by 2 bases and J by 13 bases, with 20 bases between them. The CDR3 consists of 14 residues. CDR3 sequence reads: CASSLSNLDTLTYF. The CDR3 bases are TGTGCCAGCAGCTTATCGAATCTAGACACTCTAACGTACTTC. The entire variable domain, with the rest obtained from reference TRBV11-1 and TRBJ2-5, is as follows: EAEVAQSPRYKITEKSQAVAFWCDPISGHATLYWYRQILGQGPELLVQFQDESVVDDSQLPKDRFSAERLKGVDSTLKIQPAELGDSAMYLCASSLSNLDTLTYFGPGTRLLVL.